This T cell receptor beta chain came from a study of T-cell memory formation after mild COVID-19. About this clonotype itself: Its antigen is not identified.

General study findings and limits: Mainly CM and EM harbored the contracting CD4+ clones; mainly EMRA harbored the CD8+ ones. The appearance of some responding clones in pre-infection memory suggested that cross-reactive memory joined. Later expanders leaned toward CD4+, whereas clones contracting from day 15 to 85 were balanced CD4/CD8.

The length of the CDR3 is 15 residues. Germline CDR1 and CDR2: LGHNA and YSLEER. V trimming: 5 bases; J trimming: 3 bases; junction bases outside the gene matches: 9. Sample barcodes and UMIs were carried by the TCR alpha and TCR beta cDNA libraries that 5'RACE generated with constant-segment primers. TCRdb re-called the 5' RACE reads with MiXCR, one entry per CDR3 protein. The sample gives about 140,000 distinct CDR3 sequences, approximately 14% of which show up once; 12% to 15% is in the top ten. Sample: PBMCs or a T cell subset sorted from them (not recorded which). V is TRBV4-3 and J is TRBJ2-7; TRBD2 matches 8 bases. This sequence was found in an adult woman who had mild COVID-19 (a few samples of this study predate the infection). Cell type and time point are not known. The CDR3 region has the DNA TGCGCCAGCAGCGTTCGGGGGGGCGGGAGCTACGAGCAGTACTTC. It yields the protein CASSVRGGGSYEQYF.